What follows is one T cell receptor beta chain and its context. Its specificity is not known. This record belongs to a study of blood T cells in healthy people across ages. Findings of the study overall: Donor CMV infection status was unknown, possibly confounding age-related changes in expanded clonotypes.

A second PCR, run for about 7 to 11 cycles, used a sample-barcoded 5' primer plus a J-beta primer mix. There were at least 3 million CDR3-containing paired-end reads obtained from each sample. TCRdb passed the 5' RACE reads through MiXCR, listing each CDR3 protein once. The data show 1.2 million to 1.5 million distinct CDR3 sequences, 45% to 70% seen once. The sequence was obtained from a man between 18 and 35 years old in good health. Sequencing was carried out using blood.

CDR3 residues: CASSDHRGNNEQFF. DNA of the CDR3: TGTGCCAGCAGTGATCACAGGGGGAACAATGAGCAGTTCTTC. V is TRBV25-1 and J is TRBJ2-1; the match to TRBD1 covers 8 bases. The CDR3 is 14 amino acids. Germline values: CDR1 MGHDK, CDR2 SYGVNS. V trimming: 3 bases; J trimming: 5 bases; junction bases outside the gene matches: 3. The full variable domain, with the rest looked up from reference TRBV25-1 and TRBJ2-1, is EADIYQTPRYLVIGTGKKITLECSQTMGHDKMYWYQQDPGMELHLIHYSYGVNSTEKGDLSSESTVSRIRTEHFPLTLESARPSHTSQYLCASSDHRGNNEQFFGPGTRLTVL.